The 23 T cell receptor beta chains given below trace back to one sample, sequenced in a study of early T cells in non-severe SARS-CoV-2 infection. MiXCR was run by TCRdb on the 5' RACE reads, yielding one entry per CDR3 protein. The profile shows 70,000 or so distinct CDR3 sequences, about 12% of them singletons. The sequencing sample was made of whole blood. Receptor source: an adult who was a healthcare worker with PCR-confirmed SARS-CoV-2 infection or an uninfected control (not recorded which).

In its sample, this clonotype was seen many times. The junction shows a germline mismatch at one end, possibly a read error. The chain couples TRBV4-3 to TRBJ2-7; D perhaps matches TRBD1 (6 bases). The CDR3 has 15 amino acids. Germline loops: CDR1 LGHNA, CDR2 YSLEER. CDR3 region: CASSQELGATYGQYF. For the CDR3, the DNA is TGCGCCAGCAGCCAAGAACTGGGGGCGACTTACGGGCAGTACTTC.

This clonotype was seen many times. This sequence joins TRBV27 and TRBJ1-5; 10 bases map to TRBD1. The CDR3 is 20 amino acids. J gave up 0 bases and V 5 bases, and 16 bases lay outside the gene matches. Per germline, CDR1 MNHEY and CDR2 SMNVEV (reference sequence). The CDR3 DNA follows: TGTGCCAGCAGTCCGAACCGGGGACAGGGGCCCGCCTATAGCAATCAGCCCCAGCATTTT. This translates into CASSPNRGQGPAYSNQPQHF.

This chain joins TRBV28 and TRBJ2-3, with 10 bases lining up with TRBD1. Germline V lookup: CDR1 MDHEN, CDR2 SYDVKM. The CDR3 is 19 residues long. The trim removed 6 bases at V and 4 bases at J, leaving 19 bases unmatched. CDR3 sequence reads: CASSSPRGQGKGEADTQYF. For the CDR3, the DNA is TGTGCCAGCAGCTCACCTAGGGGACAGGGGAAGGGTGAGGCAGATACGCAGTATTTT.

This clonotype appeared many times. The chain is built from TRBV5-1 and TRBJ1-5, with a possible D match to TRBD1 (6 bases). V was clipped by 4 bases and J by 2 bases, with 16 bases between them. CDR3 size: 16 residues. CDR1 SGHRS and CDR2 YFSETQ come from the germline V gene. The CDR3 protein is CASSPRGGSGNQPQHF. The CDR3 region has the DNA TGCGCCAGCAGCCCCCGGGGGGGCAGTGGCAATCAGCCCCAGCATTTT.

The V call is TRBV13, the J call TRBJ2-3; D ambiguous. V was trimmed by 5 bases and J by 2 bases, leaving 11 bases between them. The CDR3 loop spans 14 amino acids. Germline V CDR1 and CDR2: PRHDT, FYEKMQ (reference sequence). The CDR3 nucleotides read TGTGCCAGCAGCCCAAGACTGACCACAGATACGCAGTATTTT. It encodes CASSPRLTTDTQYF.

This clonotype was recorded many times. The chain is built from TRBV6-2 or TRBV6-3 and TRBJ1-2, with D maybe TRBD1 (6 bases). Germline-derived CDR1 and CDR2 are MNHEY and SVGEGT. The CDR3 consists of 12 residues. Trimming shortened V by 5 bases and J by 6 bases, and 10 bases separated the two germline ends. The DNA for the CDR3 is TGTGCCAGCAGTACATGGACAGATGGCTACACCTTC. Its translation: CASSTWTDGYTF.

The chain joins TRBV20-1 to TRBJ2-3; 11 nucleotides line up with TRBD2. There are 16 residues in the CDR3. Trimming at V came to 1 base and at J to 3 bases, leaving 6 bases not matched to a gene. Germline V gene lookup returns CDR1 DFQATT and CDR2 SNEGSKA (reference sequence). DNA of the CDR3: TGCAGTGCTAGAGTGTTTAGCGGGGGGGCGACAGATACGCAGTATTTT. Its translation: CSARVFSGGATDTQYF.

The chain joins TRBV6-4 to TRBJ2-3; D is possibly TRBD1 (5 bases). The V gene's germline CDR1 is MRHNA and CDR2 SNTAGT. This CDR3 has 15 residues. Trimming shortened V by 0 bases and J by 1 base, and 8 bases separated the two germline ends. Here the CDR3 reads CASSDSQGGTDTQYF. The CDR3 bases are TGTGCCAGCAGTGACTCGCAGGGTGGCACAGATACGCAGTATTTT.

In its sample, this clonotype was seen a few times. The rearrangement uses TRBV20-1 and TRBJ1-1; 8 nucleotides match TRBD1. The CDR3 sequence is 13 residues long. Germline CDR1 DFQATT, CDR2 SNEGSKA (reference sequence). After removal of 5 bases from V and 4 bases from J, the junction contained 6 bases not matched to a gene. The CDR3 coding sequence is TGCAGTGCTTGGACAGGGAGAGGCACTGAAGCTTTCTTT. This encodes CSAWTGRGTEAFF.

The rearrangement joins TRBV7-8 to TRBJ2-1; D is unresolved. Trimming cost V 5 bases and J 10 bases, with 21 bases left between them. Germline V gene sequence: CDR1 SGHVS, CDR2 FQNEAQ. The CDR3 consists of 15 residues. CDR3 region: CASSPGYGPQREQFF. The CDR3 DNA reads as TGTGCCAGCAGCCCCGGTTATGGCCCCCAGAGGGAGCAGTTCTTC.

This clonotype was observed many times. The chain links TRBV13 to TRBJ1-2; 7 bases fit TRBD1. V was pared by 6 bases and J by 0 bases, with 1 base of the junction left unmatched. Germline assignment: CDR1 PRHDT and CDR2 FYEKMQ (reference sequence). The CDR3 runs 13 residues. CDR3 region: CASRTGANYGYTF. CDR3 in DNA: TGTGCCAGCAGAACAGGGGCTAACTATGGCTACACCTTC.

V usage is TRBV19 and J usage is TRBJ2-2, with D possibly TRBD1 on 5 matching bases. Germline assignment: CDR1 LNHDA and CDR2 SQIVND (reference sequence). The V end was cut by 11 bases, the J end by 2 bases, with 15 bases between. This CDR3 has 14 residues. CDR3 sequence (DNA): TGTGCCTGTACAGGTTTCATCAACACCGGGGAGCTGTTTTTT. This encodes CACTGFINTGELFF.

The rearrangement links TRBV29-1 to TRBJ1-1; the D is unclear. The CDR3 spans 12 residues. The V gene lost 3 bases and the J gene lost 0 bases, with 5 bases spanning the gap. Looked up from germline, CDR1 is SQVTM and CDR2 is ANQGSEA. CDR3 coding DNA: TGCAGCGTTGAGAGGGTGAACACTGAAGCTTTCTTT. Residues: CSVERVNTEAFF.

This clonotype was detected only a few times. The chain employs TRBV6-5 and TRBJ1-2, with a weak D call TRBD1 (5 bases). Trimming took 4 bases from V and 4 from J, leaving 13 bases between them. This CDR3 comprises 14 residues. Looked up from germline, CDR1 is MNHEY and CDR2 is SVGAGI. The CDR3 coding sequence is TGTGCCAGCAGTTTCGGGGGGGATTTCTATGGCTACACCTTC. This encodes CASSFGGDFYGYTF.

The V call is TRBV7-6, the J call TRBJ2-1, with 8 positions matching TRBD2. CDR3 length equals 13 residues. With V trimmed by 5 bases and J by 13 bases, 10 bases remained unmatched. Per the germline V gene, CDR1 is SGHVS and CDR2 is FNYEAQ. This CDR3 is CASSLTGGARQFF. CDR3 sequence (DNA): TGTGCCAGCAGCCTTACGGGGGGGGCTAGACAGTTCTTC.

This clonotype was seen many times. The chain uses TRBV27 and TRBJ1-2, with TRBD1 as a possible D gene (6 bases). Deletions cut 0 bases from V and 3 bases from J, with 11 bases between. Germline V gene sequence: CDR1 MNHEY, CDR2 SMNVEV (reference sequence). CDR3 length: 15 amino acids. The CDR3 spells CASSLSAGVDYGYTF. The CDR3 nucleotides read TGTGCCAGCAGTTTATCCGCAGGGGTGGACTATGGCTACACCTTC.

The table lists this clonotype with many counts. The chain joins TRBV28 to TRBJ2-6, with 8 bases aligning to TRBD1. V dropped 5 bases and J dropped 0; count of bases not matched to a gene: 12. The CDR3 consists of 19 residues. Looked up from germline, CDR1 is MDHEN and CDR2 is SYDVKM. For the CDR3, the DNA is TGTGCCAGCAGTCCCCGCCTCCGGGACAGGAACTCTGGGGCCAACGTCCTGACTTTC. It is translated as CASSPRLRDRNSGANVLTF. Filled out from reference TRBV28 and TRBJ2-6, the complete variable domain reads DVKVTQSSRYLVKRTGEKVFLECVQDMDHENMFWYRQDPGLGLRLIYFSYDVKMKEKGDIPEGYSVSREKKERFSLILESASTNQTSMYLCASSPRLRDRNSGANVLTFGAGSRLTVL.

The rearrangement joins TRBV7-2 to TRBJ2-3; 9 bases align to TRBD2. This CDR3 is 16 amino acids long. CDR1 is SGHTA, CDR2 FQGNSA, per germline. Trimming took 4 bases from V and 2 from J; bases not matched to a gene: 7. CDR3 DNA sequence: TGTGCCAGCAGCTCCATAGCGGGGGCCGCCACAGATACGCAGTATTTT. Translating it yields CASSSIAGAATDTQYF.

This clonotype was detected a few times. The rearrangement uses TRBV20-1 and TRBJ1-2, with D uncertain. V lost 0 bases and J 5 bases, leaving 10 bases between the germline ends. Germline V CDR1 and CDR2: DFQATT, SNEGSKA (reference sequence). The CDR3 spans 13 residues. The CDR3 sequence is CSARDPGVYGYTF. The CDR3 DNA is TGCAGTGCTAGAGATCCCGGGGTTTATGGCTACACCTTC.

V and J are TRBV20-1 and TRBJ2-5; D is uncertain. This CDR3 has 11 residues. V was cut by 3 bases and J by 5 bases, with 7 bases left in between. Germline V gives CDR1 DFQATT, CDR2 SNEGSKA (reference sequence). The chain's CDR3 is CSASPEETQYF. In nucleotides, the CDR3 is TGCAGTGCTAGCCCGGAGGAGACCCAGTACTTC.

This clonotype has at least ten counts. The rearrangement joins TRBV9 to TRBJ1-6, with 7 bases lining up with TRBD1. Unmatched junction bases numbered 10, after V lost 1 base and J lost 6 bases. This CDR3 has 17 residues. Germline V lookup: CDR1 SGDLS, CDR2 YYNGEE. The CDR3 is CASSVLRGSPTNSPLHF. The CDR3 DNA follows: TGTGCCAGCAGCGTACTCAGGGGGAGTCCGACTAATTCACCCCTCCACTTT.

This clonotype has at least ten counts. This chain links TRBV7-6 with TRBJ2-7; 7 bases are a match to TRBD2. V shed 5 bases, J shed 3 bases, and the junction held 7 bases outside the gene matches. CDR1 is SGHVS and CDR2 is FNYEAQ in the germline V gene. The CDR3 sequence is 14 residues long. This CDR3 is CASSVYGGNYEQYF. CDR3 coding DNA: TGTGCCAGCAGCGTTTACGGGGGGAACTACGAGCAGTACTTC.

This chain uses TRBV5-1 with TRBJ2-2; 7 nucleotides match TRBD2. This CDR3 is 15 amino acids long. The germline CDR1 and CDR2 sequences are SGHRS and YFSETQ. J lost 3 bases, V lost 5 bases, and 7 bases had no gene match. CDR3 DNA: TGCGCCAGCAGTACCAGCGGGGCCCACACCGGGGAGCTGTTTTTT. Amino acids: CASSTSGAHTGELFF.